This T cell receptor beta chain was sequenced during a study of blood T cell repertoires in COVID-19. This clone was observed a single time. Per the study methods: Counts of nucleated cells, estimated from reference gene primer amplification, were obtained. Some clones are missing from TCRdb's copy, which holds only in-frame ones; the method was immunoSEQ multiplex PCR. D and trimming were read from the DNA, whereas the V and J calls and clone size are those reported in that table. The table has approximately 210,000 clones, around 81% seen once; the top ten hold approximately 0.99%. The ends were cut back, 3 bases at V and 4 bases at J, with 12 bases in the middle. In germline, CDR1 is SGHVS, CDR2 FQNEAQ. The CDR3 is 14 residues long.

The clonotype comes from a man in his 60s with COVID-19, enrolled during active disease. Sequenced: peripheral blood. The chain joins TRBV7-8 to TRBJ1-1, with no clear D. Here the CDR3 reads CASSFRRGSTEAFF. CDR3 in DNA: TGTGCCAGCAGCTTCCGACGGGGTAGCACTGAAGCTTTCTTT.